The T cell receptor (beta chain) under discussion was sequenced for a study of blood T cell repertoires in COVID-19. For the study at large: Both acute and convalescent COVID-19 samples were obtained from the United States, Italy and Spain. PBMCs, B-cell-depleted T cells, or T cells were the source of the cDNA or gDNA that made up the material.

Original data processing: How many nucleated cells were present was estimated from reference gene primer amplification. Clones were read by immunoSEQ multiplex PCR, and TCRdb kept only the in-frame ones, dropping some. The V and J calls and clone size come from that table; D and trimming were worked out from the DNA. The top ten clones hold around 2.9% of a sample with about 70,000 clones, 65% to 90% of them seen once. V was clipped by 1 base and J by 8 bases; unmatched bases: 13. This CDR3 region has 17 residues. The germline gives CDR1 LNHDA, CDR2 SQIVND (reference sequence). This TCR came from a man at least 80 years old with acute or convalescent COVID-19. Material: peripheral blood. The rearrangement joins TRBV19 to TRBJ2-1; 8 bases line up with TRBD2. As DNA, the CDR3 is TGTGCCAGTAGTATAGGGCCCTGGAAGCGGGAGAGTGATGAGCAGTTCTTC. Amino acids: CASSIGPWKRESDEQFF. The full variable domain, completed using reference TRBV19 and TRBJ2-1, is DGGITQSPKYLFRKEGQNVTLSCEQNLNHDAMYWYRQDPGQGLRLIYYSQIVNDFQKGDIAEGYSVSREKKESFPLTVTSAQKNPTAFYLCASSIGPWKRESDEQFFGPGTRLTVL.